The count of the clone carrying this T cell receptor (beta chain) is one. Antigen specificity is unknown. These data belong to a study of shared clonotypes between healthy human individuals. Naive CD8 cells lacked CD45RO, underwent positive selection for CCR7 and left out terminally differentiated effector memory CD45RA+ cells. Every one of the donors was a Caucasian adult that lived in Nashville, Tennessee. General study points: Among non-shared clonotypes, generation probabilities were lower than among those shared by all four donors. The study generally estimated greater richness for naive than memory subsets. Blood alone was sampled, and tissue repertoires likely differ.

From germline, CDR1 is SEHNR and CDR2 FQNEAQ (reference sequence). With 3 bases clipped from V and 8 bases from J, the junction kept 8 bases outside the gene matches. This CDR3 spans 15 amino acids. Sequencing used immunoSEQ multiplex PCR; TCRdb keeps in-frame clones, though not all of them. The profile shows about 2.2 million clones, about 92% of them singletons. The source is a man aged 18 to 29 in good health. Some clones in this sample may be carry-over from other donors' samples. V is TRBV7-9 and J is TRBJ1-4; 8 bases fit TRBD1. The specimen was naive CD8+ T cells from PBMCs. The CDR3 here is CASSFSIGTGEKLFF. For the CDR3, the DNA is TGTGCCAGCAGCTTTTCTATCGGGACAGGAGAAAAACTGTTTTTT.